The clone carrying this TCR beta chain was counted once. These data come from a study of CD8 T cells in Susac syndrome. The ends lost 5 bases at V and 4 bases at J; junction bases unmatched: 11. The CDR3 loop spans 15 amino acids. The germline CDR1 and CDR2 sequences are MRHNA and SNTAGT. Patients with stable or active relapsing-remitting disease, all of them treatment-naive, made up the multiple sclerosis controls. With random hexamers, reverse transcription was performed on about 0.5 to 1 ug of RNA. Multiplex immunoSEQ PCR targeted 54 Vbeta and 13 Jbeta TCR beta segments. TCRdb processed the immunoSEQ multiplex PCR reads anew with MiXCR; each CDR3 protein has one entry. The table records approximately 130,000 distinct CDR3 sequences, around nine tenths of them present only once.

This sequence was found in a human donor with multiple sclerosis. The sample was CD8+ T cells from PBMCs. The rearrangement joins TRBV6-4 to TRBJ2-7, with 7 bases matching TRBD2. The CDR3 region has the DNA TGTGCCAGCAGTCCTCAGACTAGCAGTACTTACGAGCAGTACTTC. Translating gives CASSPQTSSTYEQYF.